This T cell receptor beta chain was sequenced during a study of Graves' ophthalmopathy and Graves' hyperthyroidism. Germline V gene sequence: CDR1 MDHEN, CDR2 SYDVKM. The trim removed 5 bases at V and 8 bases at J, leaving 12 bases unmatched. There are 16 residues in the CDR3. Excluded: other autoimmune disease, uncontrolled infection, pregnancy or lactation. General study results and limits: Separation of ophthalmopathy from stable hyperthyroidism was achieved by a 13-signature model, at about 91% sensitivity and roughly 81% specificity.

This clonotype was counted a few times. What it recognizes is unknown. The study amplified TCR beta CDR3 regions using RNA transcripts. First-round RT-PCR relied on HTBI primers, and a second-round multiplex PCR came next. TCRdb passed the multiplex PCR reads through MiXCR, listing each CDR3 protein once. The sample has over a million distinct CDR3 sequences, approximately 35% seen once. This chain links TRBV28 with TRBJ2-2, with TRBD1 matching 9 bases. The sequence derives from an adult man with Graves' hyperthyroidism. Sequenced sample: peripheral blood or thyroid tissue (not recorded which). Written as DNA, the CDR3 is TGTGCCAGCAGTCCACCGACAGGGGGGCCCCGGGGGGAGCTGTTTTTT. Encoded protein: CASSPPTGGPRGELFF.